This TCR beta chain is drawn from a study of OX40 agonist ivuxolimab in advanced cancers. Repertoires were generated with immunoSEQ multiplex PCR, while TCRdb's copy carries only in-frame clones and drops some. The sample records tens of thousands of clones, around 89% being singletons. V shed 5 bases and J shed 0 bases, with 13 bases lying between them. CDR3 length: 14 residues. Germline loops: CDR1 SQVTM, CDR2 ANQGSEA. The source was CD4+ or CD8+ T cells sorted from blood, collected in a trial of the OX40 agonist ivuxolimab. The rearrangement links TRBV29-1 to TRBJ1-2; D gene unclear. This receptor was taken from an adult with an advanced solid tumor such as melanoma, head and neck, liver or kidney cancer. The CDR3 reads CSVTLSGANYGYTF. The CDR3 bases are TGCAGCGTTACCTTGTCAGGAGCTAACTATGGCTACACCTTC.